Each of the 2 T cell receptor beta chains below was sequenced from the same sample in a study of blood T cell repertoires in COVID-19. TCRdb keeps only in-frame clones here, not all; method: immunoSEQ multiplex PCR. The repertoire consists of 140,000 to 150,000 clones, with 88% occurring once and the leading ten covering approximately 1.8%. Sequenced: peripheral blood. Every receptor here comes from a man between 65 and 85 years old with acute or convalescent COVID-19.

This sequence joins TRBV5-1 and TRBJ1-2, with D tentatively TRBD1 (5 bases). V lost 0 bases and J lost 4, with 13 bases in between. The CDR3 spans 15 residues. Germline V gene data show CDR1 as SGHRS and CDR2 as YFSETQ. The CDR3 bases are TGCGCCAGCAGCTTGGGCGGAGGGGCGGGCTATGGCTACACCTTC. It encodes CASSLGGGAGYGYTF.

The chain carries TRBV19 and TRBJ1-5, with TRBD1 matching 7 bases. The CDR3 runs to 13 residues. Trimming removed 6 bases from V and 6 bases from J; junction bases left unmatched: 5. Germline V gene sequence: CDR1 LNHDA, CDR2 SQIVND (reference sequence). The DNA for the CDR3 is TGTGCCAGTAGGGCCGACAGGGTTCAGCCCCAGCATTTT. Translation: CASRADRVQPQHF.